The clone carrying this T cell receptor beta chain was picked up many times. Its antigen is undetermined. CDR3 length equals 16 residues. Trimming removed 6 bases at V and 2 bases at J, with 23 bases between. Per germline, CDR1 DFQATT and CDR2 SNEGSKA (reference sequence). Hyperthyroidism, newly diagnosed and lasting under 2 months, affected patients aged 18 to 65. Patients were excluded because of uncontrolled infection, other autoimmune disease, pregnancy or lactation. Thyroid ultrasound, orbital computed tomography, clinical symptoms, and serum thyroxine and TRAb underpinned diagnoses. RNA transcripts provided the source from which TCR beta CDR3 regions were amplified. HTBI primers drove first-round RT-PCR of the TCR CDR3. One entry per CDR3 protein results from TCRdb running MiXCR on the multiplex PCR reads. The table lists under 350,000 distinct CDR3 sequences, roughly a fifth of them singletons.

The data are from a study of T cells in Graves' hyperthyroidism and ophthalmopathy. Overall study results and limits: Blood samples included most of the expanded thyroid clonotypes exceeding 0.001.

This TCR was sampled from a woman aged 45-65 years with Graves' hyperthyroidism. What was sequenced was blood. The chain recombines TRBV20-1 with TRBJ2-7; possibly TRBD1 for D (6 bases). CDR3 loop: CSATSVLARGTYEQYF. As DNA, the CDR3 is TGCAGTGCCACATCAGTCTTGGCCAGGGGCACCTACGAGCAGTACTTC.